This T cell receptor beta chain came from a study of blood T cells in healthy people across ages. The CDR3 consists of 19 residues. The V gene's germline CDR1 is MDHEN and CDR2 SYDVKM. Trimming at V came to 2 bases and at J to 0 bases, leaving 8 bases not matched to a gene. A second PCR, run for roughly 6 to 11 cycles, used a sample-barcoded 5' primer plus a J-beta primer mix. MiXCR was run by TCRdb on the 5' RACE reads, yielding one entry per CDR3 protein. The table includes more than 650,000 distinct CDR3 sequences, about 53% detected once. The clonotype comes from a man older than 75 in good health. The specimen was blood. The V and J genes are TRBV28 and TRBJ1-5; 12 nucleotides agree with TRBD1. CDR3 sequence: CASSLGGQGAQNSNQPQHF. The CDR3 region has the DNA TGTGCCAGCAGTTTAGGGGGACAGGGGGCGCAGAATAGCAATCAGCCCCAGCATTTT.